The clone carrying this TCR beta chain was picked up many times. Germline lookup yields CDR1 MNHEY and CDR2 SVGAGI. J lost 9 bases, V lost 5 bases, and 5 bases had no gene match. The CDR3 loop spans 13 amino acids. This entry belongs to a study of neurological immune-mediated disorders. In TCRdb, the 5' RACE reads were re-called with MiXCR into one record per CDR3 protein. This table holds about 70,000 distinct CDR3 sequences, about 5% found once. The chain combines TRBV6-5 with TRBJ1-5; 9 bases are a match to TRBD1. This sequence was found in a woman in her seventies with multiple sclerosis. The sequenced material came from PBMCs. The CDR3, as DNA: TGTGCCAGCAGTCGACAGGGACAGGGGCCCCAGCATTTT. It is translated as CASSRQGQGPQHF.